This TCR beta chain derives from a study of PD-L1 blockade in urothelial cancer (dated by TCRdb to 2016 to 2017). Study-wide context: All patients started therapy in the mid-2010s and received atezolizumab 1,200 mg intravenously every 3 weeks. Somatic, immune and clinical correlates of response to PD-L1 blockade with atezolizumab in urothelial cancer were the focus of an exploratory multi-omic analysis. About 85% of the 29 patients were identified as males with urothelial cancer of bladder origin, and a prior smoking history was reported by 18 of 29 patients. Progression-free survival longer than 6 months counted as durable clinical benefit, and TCR features were additionally tested against both progression-free and overall survival. In the same patients, pretreatment tumors underwent whole exome sequencing and RNA sequencing in addition to TCR sequencing. Durable clinical benefit was achieved by nine patients but not by the remaining 20. TCR sequencing covered pretreatment tumor samples and matched, serially collected peripheral blood taken before and after atezolizumab treatment. Twenty-nine patients had pretreatment blood TCR-seq, around 25 had at least one posttreatment blood collection, and around 25 had tumor TCR-seq. A median of roughly 140,000 T cells and around 81,000 unique TCRs was obtained from blood samples, and a median clonality of about 0.08 was observed. Blood samples were analyzed 3 weeks after the start of treatment (second dose) and 6 weeks after the start of treatment. Patients had an ECOG performance status of 0 or 1 and had received between 0 and 3 prior chemotherapy regimens.

Synthetic TCR analog templates were spiked into each PCR so that absolute template abundance could be estimated from read counts. Using the immunoSEQ assay, TCRbeta CDR3 regions were amplified from genomic DNA with bias-controlled V and J gene primers. Rearranged TCRbeta segments were sequenced at approximately 20X coverage. On the study's bioinformatics: Clustering was used to correct sequencing errors, and CDR3s were annotated against IMGT to assign V, D and J genes. Downstream analyses used only productive TCRbeta rearrangements and left out out-of-frame or stop-codon sequences. Clonality was computed as one minus Shannon entropy normalized by the log of the number of unique productive sequences. Fisher's exact test with Benjamini-Hochberg correction, at a threshold of adjusted p below 0.01, was used to find clones that differed between time points or between blood and tumor. TCRdb's version of the immuneACCESS table is confined to in-frame rearrangements and falls short of the full clone set. An unresolved V gene accounts for under half of the shortfall where checked; the remainder is of unknown origin. The DNA gave D and trimming, while V, J and clone size come from that table. This sample lists roughly 38,000 clones; approximately 80% were detected once. 3.5% of the sample is held by the ten biggest clonotypes.

This clone appeared a few times. Its recognized antigen is unknown. One base away there is no much larger clone; base qualities are not given. Study-level results and caveats: Improved progression-free and overall survival was associated with having pretreatment peripheral blood TCR clonality below the median. At 3 weeks after the start of treatment, tumor-associated TCR clones in peripheral blood had expanded more in patients with durable benefit (n of about 20, p = 0.022). Because the sample size was small (n of about 27) and many of the analyses were exploratory, the results are meant to be hypothesis-generating.

The germline V gene (reference sequence) specifies SGHKS as CDR1 and YYEKEE as CDR2. Its CDR3 holds 14 amino acids, cysteine through phenylalanine. The DNA shown is the 42-base CDR3, in frame from base 1. Clipping removes 0 bases from V and 7 bases from J, with 2 as the unmatched junction base count. The cohort included roughly 30 patients with locally advanced or metastatic urothelial carcinoma who were treated at Memorial Sloan Kettering on a trial protocol. Peripheral blood mononuclear cells were collected pretreatment and during treatment, with between 1 and 8 total time points obtained per patient. The Qiagen DNeasy Blood extraction kit was used to purify genomic DNA from total PBMCs and tumor samples. PBMCs were collected pretreatment and during treatment and were isolated and stored as previously described.

The sequence was obtained from a man in his 70s with urothelial cancer. Material: PBMCs, obtained around atezolizumab (anti-PD-L1) treatment. This receptor chain uses TRBV5-5 and TRBJ2-7; the central 12 bases match TRBD1. DNA sequence: TGTGCCAGCAGCTTGGGGGGACAGGGGGCAGAGCAGTACTTC. Protein translation: CASSLGGQGAEQYF.